The present T cell receptor beta chain was sequenced within a study of PD-L1 blockade in urothelial cancer. On the study more broadly: At 6 weeks and at 3 weeks (second dose) after treatment start, blood was analyzed. Study-wide findings and caveats: Having blood TCR clonality under the median before treatment predicted better survival.

Germline CDR1 and CDR2: SGHTA and FQGNSA. J lost 3 bases, V lost 1 base, and 5 bases had no gene match. This CDR3 contains 15 residues. On this clone itself: The antigen is not known.

Time point in this sample: pretreatment peripheral blood. Using immunoSEQ multiplex PCR, the repertoire was profiled, and TCRdb retains in-frame clones only, with some absent. The sample holds 90,000 to 100,000 clones, around 87% seen once. The source is a man in his 60s with urothelial cancer. Sequenced here: PBMCs, sampled around atezolizumab (anti-PD-L1) treatment. This chain joins TRBV7-2 and TRBJ2-7; 8 nucleotides align to TRBD2. The CDR3 nucleotides are TGTGCCAGCAGCTTAGGGGGCGGGGGGCGCTACGAGCAGTACTTC. Protein product: CASSLGGGGRYEQYF. The complete variable domain, with remaining parts taken from reference TRBV7-2 and TRBJ2-7, reads GAGVSQSPSNKVTEKGKDVELRCDPISGHTALYWYRQSLGQGLEFLIYFQGNSAPDKSGLPSDRFSAERTGGSVSTLTIQRTQQEDSAVYLCASSLGGGGRYEQYFGPGTRLTVT.